A selection of T cell receptor beta chains follows, all from one sample in a study of blood T cell repertoires in COVID-19. Repertoires were generated with immunoSEQ multiplex PCR, while TCRdb's copy carries only in-frame clones and drops some. The data hold tens of thousands of clones, with around 87% observed a single time. Sequenced input: peripheral blood. The origin of the receptors is a human donor in a cohort sampled during active COVID-19. The CDR3 runs from the conserved cysteine through the conserved F or W. Clone size is not always given. Where it is, it says once, few, many or a class for expanded clones.

V: TRBV5-6
size: .
length: 16
CDR3: CASSSTGGLANQPQHF

V: TRBV2
size: .
length: 14
CDR3: CASKSQQIDYGYTF

V: TRBV19
size: .
length: 12
CDR3: CASSGDFYEQYF

V: TRBV5-5
size: .
length: 15
CDR3: CASSLASQGLTEAFF

V: TRBV7-2
size: .
length: 14
CDR3: CASSRDFLNSPLHF

V: TRBV18
size: .
length: 15
CDR3: CASSFLAGHTGELFF

V: TRBV3-1/TRBV3-2
size: .
length: 16
CDR3: CASSHQGSIYNSPLHF

V: TRBV5-1
size: .
length: 16
CDR3: CASSLMTSGGGDEQFF

V: TRBV2
size: .
length: 14
CDR3: CASSEPRTALKLFF

V: TRBV5-1
size: .
length: 15
CDR3: CASSPRQGVNTEAFF

V: TRBV4-2
size: .
length: 13
CDR3: CASSRGLYEKLFF

V: TRBV6-2/TRBV6-3
size: few
length: 17
CDR3: CASSYNGFRQSGQPQHF

V: TRBV6-6
size: .
length: 16
CDR3: CASSNELAAYSDTQYF

V: TRBV7-7
size: .
length: 15
CDR3: CASSLAGALTDTQYF

V: TRBV12-3/TRBV12-4
size: .
length: 13
CDR3: CASSLRENQPQHF

V: TRBV6-6
size: .
length: 14
CDR3: CASSRDRATGELFF

V: TRBV18
size: .
length: 13
CDR3: CASSPREDQPQHF

V: TRBV27
size: few
length: 15
CDR3: CASAPGDRGNSPLHF

V: TRBV5-1
size: .
length: 15
CDR3: CASSLGGLAGNEQFF

V: TRBV28
size: .
length: 15
CDR3: CASTAGTGEYYGYTF

V: TRBV5-4
size: .
length: 14
CDR3: CASSFSGSGHGYTF

V: TRBV6-2/TRBV6-3
size: .
length: 13
CDR3: CASSYSADTEAFF

V: TRBV5-1
size: few
length: 15
CDR3: CASSLPDSSGNTIYF

V: TRBV27
size: .
length: 14
CDR3: CASRTVGNTGELFF

V: TRBV19
size: .
length: 13
CDR3: CASSGGRTDTQYF

V: TRBV12-3/TRBV12-4
size: .
length: 12
CDR3: CASKRGQETQYF

V: TRBV7-8
size: many
length: 15
CDR3: CASSSDRASNQPQHF

V: TRBV5-8
size: .
length: 15
CDR3: CASREEPTGRETQYF

V: TRBV27
size: .
length: 13
CDR3: CASSPQGGTEAFF

V: TRBV23-1
size: .
length: 18
CDR3: CASSQSYGTGLFPNGYTF

V: TRBV7-9
size: .
length: 15
CDR3: CASSLDGLAGDTQYF

V: TRBV2
size: few
length: 16
CDR3: CASSPDRGAGANVLTF

V: TRBV7-3
size: .
length: 13
CDR3: CASSFSKNYGYTF

V: TRBV5-1
size: .
length: 15
CDR3: CASSLDSGAKNIQYF

V: TRBV9
size: once
length: 14
CDR3: CASSVLSGGNEQYF

V: TRBV14
size: .
length: 14
CDR3: CASSRQGRNQPQHF